This T cell receptor (beta chain) derives from a study of monozygotic twins with inflammatory bowel disease. Study-level points and caveats: Immunosuppressive treatments differing between patients may have added repertoire variability. Between concordant and discordant twins, repertoire similarity failed to differ, a result that limited power may explain. Results did not support any single strong IBD-associated signal or clonotype.

About this clonotype itself: Its specificity is unknown.

The CDR3 is 14 amino acids. The V gene's germline CDR1 is KGHDR and CDR2 SFDVKD. Template-switch reactions added UMIs with a 6-nucleotide sample barcode. Each CDR3 protein gets one entry in TCRdb, which reprocessed the 5' RACE reads and gives no DNA. Seen in this sample are around 100,000 distinct CDR3 sequences; the ten most common clones hold 1.5% to 2%. The chain combines TRBV24-1 with TRBJ1-5. The sequencing input was blood. The clonotype comes from a human donor with ulcerative colitis or Crohn's disease, or a healthy co-twin of an affected twin (not recorded which). This CDR3 reads CATSEGLGNQPQHF.